This T cell receptor beta chain was documented in a study of blood T cell repertoires in COVID-19. At the level of the study: Samples taken during acute and convalescent COVID-19 were collected in the United States, Italy and Spain. T cells, B-cell-depleted T cells, or PBMCs provided the cDNA or gDNA that served as material.

How the authors handled the data: Cell counts per sample came from amplifying reference gene primers. Sequenced by immunoSEQ multiplex PCR; TCRdb stores in-frame clones only, minus some. V and J calls and clone size come straight from that table; D and trimming were deduced from the DNA. Of about 240,000 clones in the sample, about 79% were seen once. CDR3 length: 14 residues. J gave up 3 bases and V 5 bases, and 5 bases lay outside the gene matches. CDR1 and CDR2 (germline): MNHEY, SVGAGI. This receptor was taken from a woman at least 80 years old with acute or convalescent COVID-19. The gene calls are TRBV6-5 and TRBJ2-7; TRBD1 aligns across 9 bases. Material: peripheral blood. The CDR3 DNA sequence: TGTGCCAGCAGTAGGGGACAGGGTGGCTACGAGCAGTACTTC. It codes for CASSRGQGGYEQYF.